Included here is one TCR beta chain sequence, with context. What antigen it recognizes has not been identified. Within one base of it there is no much larger clone, and no base qualities were kept. TCRbeta CDR3 regions were amplified from genomic DNA by means of the immunoSEQ Assay, a bias-controlled multiplex PCR. In the source study's methods: Within the assay, amplification of reference gene primers was used to estimate how many nucleated cells each sample contained. To quantify the absolute abundance of each unique TCRbeta CDR3 rearrangement, sequence reads were collapsed and filtered. For each sample, productive Simpson clonality was calculated as the square root of Simpson's diversity index over productive rearrangements. The immuneACCESS repertoire file appears here via TCRdb, limited to in-frame rearrangements. These files lack a portion of the clones; in checked studies, under half of the deficit traces to unresolved V genes, and the cause of the others is not known. The V and J calls and clone size are taken from that table; D and trimming were inferred from the DNA. The sample records 220,000 or so clones, less than 90% of which are singletons. The ten largest clones take up about 5.1% of the sample.

The data are from a study of blood T cell repertoires in COVID-19 (TCRdb year 2020). Looking at the study overall: Samples from collaborators originated in the United States, Italy and Spain and spanned both the acute and convalescent phases of COVID-19. The prospective study material was composed of cDNA or gDNA derived from T cells, B-cell-depleted T cells, or PBMCs. Deeply sampled blood TCRbeta repertoires from subjects exposed to, actively infected with, or recovered from COVID-19 were included in the dataset. The repertoires were made available in a free public database intended to serve as a resource for research on the immune response to SARS-CoV-2. The samples were drawn from two sources: the first 160 participants of the ongoing ImmuneRACE study, and 1,200 or so subjects contributed by 6 global collaborators. Sample metadata almost always included a de-identified subject ID, COVID-19 status, age in years and sex. Where HLA class I and class II types were available, the types were taken from metadata supplied by the sample provider, not from assay-based typing.

Samples from volunteer blood donors who had recovered from COVID-19 were contributed by a second Seattle source. Whole blood was collected in K2EDTA tubes by collaborating institutions according to the institutions' own protocols. For TCRbeta analysis, collaborators shipped samples as frozen whole blood, isolated PBMCs, or DNA extracted from either of those sample types. The CDR3 numbers 15 residues from cysteine through phenylalanine. CDR3 DNA is the only sequence kept; it has 45 bases, read in frame from the first base. For this chain, trimming is 2 bases at the V end and 5 bases at the J end, and the number of junction bases without a gene match is 7. According to the germline V gene, CDR1 reads SGHTA and CDR2 reads FQGTGA. Paper-wide results and their limitations: How much clinical and demographic metadata was included differed by source and by participant, and the metadata was provided uncurated.

This clonotype was sampled from a woman in her sixties who had recovered from COVID-19. Recombination joined TRBV7-3 with TRBJ2-5; 8 central bases correspond to TRBD2. The sequenced material came from peripheral blood. The nucleotide sequence is given as TGTGCCAGCAGCTTATTAGGCGGGGGGAGGGAGACCCAGTACTTC. Translation gives CASSLLGGGRETQYF.